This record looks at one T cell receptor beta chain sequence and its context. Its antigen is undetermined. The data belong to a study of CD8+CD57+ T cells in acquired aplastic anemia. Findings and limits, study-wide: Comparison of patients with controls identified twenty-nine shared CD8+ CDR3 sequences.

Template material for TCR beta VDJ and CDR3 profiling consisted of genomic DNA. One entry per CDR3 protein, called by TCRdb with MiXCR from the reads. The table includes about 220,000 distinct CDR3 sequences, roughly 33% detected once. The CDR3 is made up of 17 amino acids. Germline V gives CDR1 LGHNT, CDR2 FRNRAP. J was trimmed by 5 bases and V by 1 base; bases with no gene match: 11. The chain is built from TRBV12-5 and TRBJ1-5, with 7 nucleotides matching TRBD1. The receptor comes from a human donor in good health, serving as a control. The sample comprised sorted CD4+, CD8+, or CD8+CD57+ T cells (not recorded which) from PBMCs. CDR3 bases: TGTGCTAGTGGTTTGGCGATAGGGACAGTCTACGATCAGCCCCAGCATTTT. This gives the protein CASGLAIGTVYDQPQHF.